The clone carrying this T cell receptor beta chain has only a few counts. The antigen is undetermined. This CDR3 is 12 amino acids long. The V and J ends lost 3 bases and 8 bases respectively, with 11 bases between them. Germline V gene sequence: CDR1 SQVTM, CDR2 ANQGSEA. The data were taken from a study of blood T cells in healthy people across ages. Through a sample-barcoded 5' primer and a J-beta primer mix, a second PCR was run for roughly 6 to 12 cycles. TCRdb redid the calling of the 5' RACE reads with MiXCR, one entry per CDR3 protein. The table includes over 700,000 distinct CDR3 sequences, roughly 53% detected once. Study outcomes and limitations: With donor CMV status unknown, expanded clonotype changes were possibly confounded. Diversity estimated from one million T cells was considered an underestimate. A roughly linear fall in TCR beta diversity per million T cells was seen with increasing age.

The rearrangement links TRBV29-1 to TRBJ2-1; TRBD2 is a possible D gene (5 bases). The source is a man older than 75 in good health. Sequencing was carried out using blood. This CDR3 reads CSVDPGVDEQFF. The CDR3 nucleotides read TGCAGCGTTGACCCCGGGGTGGATGAGCAGTTCTTC.